This T cell receptor (beta chain) was sequenced in a study of long-term antiretroviral therapy in people with HIV (dated by TCRdb to between 2021 and 2024). In terms of the full investigation: The earliest samples were collected roughly a decade before the 2015 WHO recommendation for immediate ART, at a time when ART was usually postponed until CD4 counts fell. This retrospective serial study examined whether starting ART and sustained HIV suppression were associated with changes in the composition and diversity of the TRB repertoire in peripheral blood. A total of 150 to 200 cryopreserved PBMC samples were contributed to the cohort by 30 adults with confirmed HIV infection, with samples collected serially over a mean of about 6 years (range 1-12). Eleven of the 30 participants with HIV were female. No cross-contamination during QIAcube processing turned up in test extractions that ran a monoclonal T-cell line alongside 33 polyclonal samples. Broader findings and caveats from the paper: Starting ART was linked to a significant rise in TRB diversity, yet even with long-term ART the diversity remained significantly lower than in transplant donor controls. The samples were dated from about 2003 to 2018, and the ART regimens that were used may be less effective than current ART regimens. Because pre-ART samples had limited cell numbers, unsorted PBMC were profiled rather than sorted CD4+ and CD8+ T cells. The repertoire was dominated across all time points by expanded TRB clones identified before ART initiation, although this dominance was seen to fluctuate and to decrease in many PLHIV after ART. HIV repertoires had narrower CDR3 length ranges than controls, and the network structure suggested an antigen-experienced repertoire that shifted only slightly toward naive after ART. Because PBMC availability was limited, only the TCR beta chain was sequenced, with no alpha chain pairing. Inferences about post-ART repertoire changes are limited because no data were available on ART adherence, viral resistance or therapy changes.

Sequencing of the TRB variable region was done with the immunoSEQ hsTCRB v3.0 assay at survey level resolution. The targeted TRB sequencing depth was about 35,000-55,000 T-cell genomes per sample. An Illumina MiSeq with a v3 150-cycle kit was used to sequence the pooled TRB libraries. Regarding the original processing steps: Repertoire analysis ran in R within a reproducible Nextflow workflow covering QC, data transformation and analysis. LymphoSeq2, an R package for exploring AIRR-Seq data, was used to implement the custom analyses. After excluding several samples that yielded fewer than 5000 total TRB sequences, some 180 HIV repertoires remained for analysis. Among the 190 or so HIV repertoires that were kept, 59 were collected before ART initiation and over 120 were collected after ART initiation. Repertoires were downsampled to 5000 TRB nucleotide sequences, and summary statistics were averaged over 100 downsampling iterations. The analysis kept only TRB sequences whose CDR3 regions were at least seven amino acids long. Diversity was measured with a Shannon entropy-derived clonality score and the Gini coefficient. Repertoire networks linked the top 5000 CDR3 amino acid sequences whenever two sequences differed by an edit distance of one. For TRB CDR3 amino acid sequences, GLIPH2 was used to predict antigen specificity groups and MHC restriction. Known CMV, EBV, HIV or tissue antigen associations were flagged by matching CDR3 amino acid sequences against VDJdb and McPAS-TCR. Pre-ART, post-ART and control groups were compared with Wilcoxon signed-rank tests and Holm-Bonferroni correction. TCRdb obtained this table from immuneACCESS and retained in-frame rearrangements with V and J assigned. These tables miss some clones; where compared with another copy, unresolved V genes account for less than half of the shortfall, and the remainder is unexplained. V and J calls and clone size are given by that table; D and trimming were obtained from the DNA. The sample profile shows around 24,000 clones; 83% of them were found once. Together, the top ten hold about 25% of the sample.

Participants were included only if at least one PBMC sample before ART initiation and at least two post-ART samples were available. All participants with HIV were treated in the United States of America. Before DNA extraction, cryopreserved samples of roughly 0.95-10 million PBMC were thawed and washed. At the time of the earliest PBMC sample, participants with HIV were aged between about 23 and 54 years. PBMC samples were contributed by each participant from 1-4 timepoints before ART initiation and 2-8 timepoints after ART initiation, with a median of 7 samples. Serial HIV viral load, CD4+ T-cell count, ART history and demographic data were obtained for every participant. Genomic DNA was extracted from unsorted PBMC with a Qiagen kit on a QIAcube, with processing performed in batches of 12 samples. The CDR3 holds 14 amino acids from the cysteine to the phenylalanine. The retained sequence is limited to the CDR3, 42 bases, with the frame set at the first base. The germline V gene gives CDR1 as SGHRS and CDR2 as YFSETQ. The germline ends are 10 bases apart after V is trimmed by 4 bases and J by 0 bases.

With regard to this clone: Its target antigen remains unknown. Base qualities are not at hand, and no much larger clone is one base apart.

This material consisted of unsorted PBMCs, taken 0.4 years after starting antiretroviral therapy. The chain is assembled from TRBV5-1 and TRBJ1-1, and the D gene may be TRBD1, 5 bases matching. The sequence derives from a man in his fifties with HIV. The nucleotides are TGCGCCAGCAGCAAGACAGACATGAACACTGAAGCTTTCTTT. Protein translation: CASSKTDMNTEAFF.